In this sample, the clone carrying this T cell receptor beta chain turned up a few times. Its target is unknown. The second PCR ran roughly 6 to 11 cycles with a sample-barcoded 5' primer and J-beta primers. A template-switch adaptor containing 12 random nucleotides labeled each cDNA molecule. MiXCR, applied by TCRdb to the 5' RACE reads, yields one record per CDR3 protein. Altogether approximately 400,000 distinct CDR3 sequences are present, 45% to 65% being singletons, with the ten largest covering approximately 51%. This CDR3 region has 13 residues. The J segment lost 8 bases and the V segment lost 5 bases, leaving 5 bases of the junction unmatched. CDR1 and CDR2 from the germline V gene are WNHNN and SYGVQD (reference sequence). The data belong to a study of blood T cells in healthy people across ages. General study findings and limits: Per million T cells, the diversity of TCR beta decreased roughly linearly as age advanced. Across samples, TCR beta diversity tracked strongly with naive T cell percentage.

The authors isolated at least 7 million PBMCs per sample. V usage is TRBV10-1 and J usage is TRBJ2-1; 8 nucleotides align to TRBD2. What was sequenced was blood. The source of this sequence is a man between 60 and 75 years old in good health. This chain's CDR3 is CASSRTSIDEQFF. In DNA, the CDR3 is TGCGCCAGCAGTCGGACTAGCATCGATGAGCAGTTCTTC.